These T cell receptor beta chains were read from a single sample in a study of shared clonotypes between healthy human individuals. Clones were sequenced by immunoSEQ multiplex PCR, and TCRdb holds only the in-frame ones, with some missing. The repertoire holds about 800,000 clones, with about 96% as singletons. Sample: naive CD8+ T cells sorted from blood. These TCRs come from a man younger than 45 in good health. Each CDR3 is given with its conserved first and last residue. D genes are given only for firm matches. Not every row has a clone size; where given, it reads once, few, many or a size class.

V gene	clone size	CDR3 length	D gene	J gene	CDR3 protein	CDR3 DNA
TRBV5-1	.	13	.	TRBJ2-7	CASSLGRHYEQYF	TGCGCCAGCAGCTTGGGACGGCACTACGAGCAGTACTTC
TRBV19	.	16	.	TRBJ1-2	CASSTSLTEANYGYTF	TGTGCCAGTAGTACCTCCCTGACAGAAGCTAACTATGGCTACACCTTC
TRBV5-6	.	14	TRBD2	TRBJ2-7	CASSFAGAGYEQYF	TGTGCCAGCAGCTTCGCGGGAGCGGGCTACGAGCAGTACTTC
TRBV9	few	13	.	TRBJ2-2	CASSVENTGELFF	TGTGCCAGCAGCGTAGAAAACACCGGGGAGCTGTTTTTT
TRBV4-1	few	13	.	TRBJ1-2	CASSQISGRGYTF	TGCGCCAGCAGCCAAATTTCGGGTCGGGGCTACACCTTC
TRBV5-4	.	15	.	TRBJ2-7	CASSKIPVNSYEQYF	TGTGCCAGCAGCAAAATCCCCGTAAATTCCTACGAGCAGTACTTC
TRBV18	.	16	TRBD2	TRBJ2-3	CASSPSGLAGTDTQYF	TGTGCCAGCTCACCCTCGGGACTAGCGGGAACAGATACGCAGTATTTT
TRBV21-1	.	16	.	TRBJ1-3	CASSSGQGADGNTIYF	TGTGCCAGCAGCAGCGGACAGGGGGCAGATGGAAACACCATATATTTT
TRBV4-3	.	15	TRBD2	TRBJ2-7	CASSQIAGEVYEQYF	TGCGCCAGCAGCCAGATAGCGGGAGAGGTCTACGAGCAGTACTTC
TRBV5-4	.	15	TRBD1	TRBJ1-2	CASSIGDRGLYGYTF	TGTGCCAGCAGCATTGGGGACAGGGGCCTATATGGCTACACCTTC
TRBV29-1	.	13	.	TRBJ2-7	CSVETSRSYEQYF	TGCAGCGTTGAAACTAGCAGAAGTTACGAGCAGTACTTC
TRBV4-1	.	15	.	TRBJ2-5	CASSQDPGFGETQYF	TGCGCCAGCAGCCAAGATCCGGGATTTGGAGAGACCCAGTACTTC
TRBV4-3	.	13	.	TRBJ2-1	CASSQDSYNEQFF	TGCGCCAGCAGCCAAGACTCCTACAATGAGCAGTTCTTC
TRBV25-1	.	16	TRBD1	TRBJ2-5	CASSALTGAGGETQYF	TGTGCCAGCAGTGCTTTAACAGGGGCGGGTGGAGAGACCCAGTACTTC
TRBV7-9	.	14	.	TRBJ2-1	CASSSSGVQDEQFF	TGTGCCAGCAGCTCGTCCGGAGTCCAGGATGAGCAGTTCTTC
TRBV15	.	12	.	TRBJ1-5	CATSRTNQPQHF	TGTGCCACCAGCAGGACCAATCAGCCCCAGCATTTT
TRBV6-6	once	14	.	TRBJ1-2	CASRPRPVLNGYTF	TGTGCCAGCAGACCACGACCAGTTTTGAATGGCTACACCTTC
TRBV6-6	.	13	.	TRBJ1-5	CASSGSGIQPQHF	TGTGCCAGCAGTGGCAGTGGTATACAGCCCCAGCATTTT
TRBV27	.	14	.	TRBJ1-3	CASRGSSSGNTIYF	TGTGCCAGCAGGGGGTCCAGCTCTGGAAACACCATATATTTT
TRBV18	.	15	TRBD2	TRBJ2-3	CASSPTGGSTDTQYF	TGTGCCAGCTCCCCTACGGGGGGTAGCACAGATACGCAGTATTTT
TRBV11-2	.	16	TRBD2	TRBJ2-1	CASSSLLAGGWNEQFF	TGTGCCAGCAGCTCCCTTCTAGCGGGAGGGTGGAATGAGCAGTTCTTC
TRBV5-1	.	13	.	TRBJ2-7	CASRPGRTYEQYF	TGCGCCAGCAGACCGGGCCGTACCTACGAGCAGTACTTC
TRBV29-1	.	13	.	TRBJ2-5	CSVTLGTQETQYF	TGCAGCGTAACTCTAGGGACCCAAGAGACCCAGTACTTC
TRBV5-4	.	14	.	TRBJ2-1	CASSVRDLNNEQFF	TGTGCCAGCAGCGTCCGGGACCTAAACAATGAGCAGTTCTTC
TRBV25-1	.	15	.	TRBJ2-1	CASSATGNLVNEQFF	TGTGCCAGCAGTGCTACAGGGAACCTGGTCAATGAGCAGTTCTTC
TRBV6-6	.	13	.	TRBJ1-2	CASSYTENYGYTF	TGTGCCAGCAGTTATACAGAGAACTATGGCTACACCTTC
TRBV6-6	.	14	.	TRBJ1-1	CASSYTGTGTEAFF	TGTGCCAGCAGTTACACAGGGACGGGAACTGAAGCTTTCTTT
TRBV5-1	.	15	TRBD1	TRBJ2-7	CASSSEGTGIYEQYF	TGCGCCAGCAGCTCGGAGGGGACAGGGATCTACGAGCAGTACTTC
TRBV27	.	14	.	TRBJ2-1	CASSSGWGLNEQFF	TGTGCCAGCAGCTCTGGGTGGGGTCTCAATGAGCAGTTCTTC
TRBV11-2	.	14	TRBD2	TRBJ2-1	CASSGTSSYNEQFF	TGTGCCAGCAGCGGGACTAGCTCCTACAATGAGCAGTTCTTC
TRBV7-6	.	13	.	TRBJ2-1	CASSLAAYNEQFF	TGTGCCAGCAGCTTAGCTGCGTACAATGAGCAGTTCTTC
TRBV10-1	.	19	TRBD2	TRBJ2-3	CASSGEAGAIGLGTDTQYF	TGCGCCAGCAGTGGAGAAGCGGGAGCGATCGGGCTCGGCACAGATACGCAGTATTTT
TRBV7-9	once	12	.	TRBJ1-4	CASSPQGGKLFF	TGTGCCAGCAGCCCACAAGGGGGGAAACTGTTTTTT
TRBV2	.	13	.	TRBJ2-1	CASRGVSYNEQFF	TGTGCCAGCAGAGGAGTCTCCTACAATGAGCAGTTCTTC
TRBV6-4	.	12	.	TRBJ1-1	CASSTGSTEAFF	TGTGCCAGCAGCACAGGGTCGACTGAAGCTTTCTTT
TRBV5-6	.	13	.	TRBJ2-4	CASSYGTRNIQYF	TGTGCCAGCAGCTATGGGACCAGAAACATTCAGTACTTC
TRBV30	.	14	TRBD2	TRBJ2-3	CAWTLAGLGDTQYF	TGTGCCTGGACTCTAGCGGGCCTGGGAGATACGCAGTATTTT
TRBV11-2	.	13	.	TRBJ2-7	CASSLGQYYEQYF	TGTGCCAGCAGCTTAGGACAGTACTACGAGCAGTACTTC